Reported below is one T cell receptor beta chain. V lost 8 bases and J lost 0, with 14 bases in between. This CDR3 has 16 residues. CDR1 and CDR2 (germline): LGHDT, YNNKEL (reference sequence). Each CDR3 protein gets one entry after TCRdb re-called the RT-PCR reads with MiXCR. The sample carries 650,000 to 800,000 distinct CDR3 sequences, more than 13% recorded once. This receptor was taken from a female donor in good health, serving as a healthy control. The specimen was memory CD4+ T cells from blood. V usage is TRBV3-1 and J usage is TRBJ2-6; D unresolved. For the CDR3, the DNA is TGTGCCAGCGGTTTGTCAGCTAGCTCTGGGGCCAACGTCCTGACTTTC. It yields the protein CASGLSASSGANVLTF.